The rows below give T cell receptor beta chains drawn from one sample of a study of vaccination and CD4 T cells after COVID-19. TCRdb re-derived calls from the PCR reads in MiXCR, one entry per CDR3 protein. Of around 7,800 distinct CDR3 sequences detected, approximately 57% appear once; the ten largest clones hold about an eighth. Antigens of these TCRs are unknown. Material: CD4+ T cells from blood, cultured in vitro. These receptors all stem from a human donor in good health. CDR3s include the opening cysteine and the closing phenylalanine or tryptophan. Each record gives: clone size, D gene, V gene, J gene, CDR3 protein, CDR3 DNA. The D gene is left open where the match is weak. Clone size is stated in some rows and not others, as once, few, many or a class when expanded.

-	-	TRBV6-5	TRBJ1-1	CASSYSRGRDTEAFF	TGTGCCAGCAGTTACTCACGGGGGCGGGACACTGAAGCTTTCTTT
-	-	TRBV29-1	TRBJ1-2	CSVEQGNGYTF	TGCAGCGTTGAACAGGGGAATGGCTACACCTTC
-	-	TRBV7-2	TRBJ2-2	CASSLAGRGAGELFF	TGTGCCAGCAGCTTAGCCGGCCGTGGGGCCGGGGAGCTGTTTTTT
-	-	TRBV12-3/TRBV12-4	TRBJ2-7	CATTRRGSYEQYF	TGTGCCACCACCCGACGGGGTTCCTACGAGCAGTACTTC
-	-	TRBV6-5	TRBJ2-3	CASSSSWGRSTDTQYF	TGTGCCAGCAGTTCCTCCTGGGGACGTTCCACAGATACGCAGTATTTT
-	-	TRBV5-6	TRBJ1-1	CASSFDRRMTEAFF	TGTGCCAGCAGCTTCGACAGGCGGATGACTGAAGCTTTCTTT
once	-	TRBV19	TRBJ2-6	CASSVERGTGANVLTF	TGTGCCAGTAGTGTGGAGAGGGGAACTGGGGCCAACGTCCTGACTTTC
-	TRBD1	TRBV12-3/TRBV12-4	TRBJ1-5	CASSSHYPGQGMYQPQHF	TGTGCCAGCAGTTCTCACTACCCGGGACAGGGTATGTATCAGCCCCAGCATTTT
-	-	TRBV5-1	TRBJ2-7	CASSIDNEQYF	TGCGCCAGCAGCATTGACAACGAGCAGTACTTC
-	-	TRBV6-5	TRBJ1-1	CASSYAGENTEAFF	TGTGCCAGCAGTTACGCGGGAGAGAACACTGAAGCTTTCTTT
-	TRBD1	TRBV5-6	TRBJ2-2	CASSRNRGSTGELFF	TGTGCCAGCAGCCGAAACAGGGGGAGCACCGGGGAGCTGTTTTTT
-	TRBD1	TRBV6-1	TRBJ1-2	CASSRQGNYGYTF	TGTGCCAGCTCTAGACAGGGGAACTATGGCTACACCTTC
-	TRBD1	TRBV9	TRBJ2-5	CASSSERTGKKRETQYF	TGTGCCAGCAGCTCAGAGCGGACAGGGAAAAAGAGGGAGACCCAGTACTTC
-	-	TRBV24-1	TRBJ2-2	CATSGGFTGELFF	TGTGCCACCAGTGGAGGATTCACCGGGGAGCTGTTTTTT
-	TRBD2	TRBV10-3	TRBJ2-7	CAISESRTGGVSEQYF	TGTGCCATCAGTGAGTCTAGGACGGGGGGTGTCAGCGAGCAGTACTTC
-	TRBD1	TRBV11-2	TRBJ1-5	CASSLVTGIQPQHF	TGTGCCAGCAGCTTGGTGACAGGGATTCAGCCCCAGCATTTT
-	TRBD2	TRBV7-9	TRBJ2-5	CASSFLAGIQETQYF	TGTGCCAGCAGCTTCCTAGCGGGGATACAAGAGACCCAGTACTTC
few	-	TRBV5-6	TRBJ2-4	CASSSLPHIPNIQYF	TGTGCCAGCAGCTCCTTACCCCATATCCCCAACATTCAGTACTTC
-	-	TRBV6-1	TRBJ1-5	CASRSGTVNQPQHF	TGTGCCAGCAGGTCCGGGACGGTGAATCAGCCCCAGCATTTT
-	TRBD2	TRBV20-1	TRBJ2-3	CSAREPIAGVTDTQYF	TGCAGTGCTAGAGAACCGATAGCGGGGGTAACAGATACGCAGTATTTT
few	-	TRBV10-3	TRBJ2-2	CAITGPNTGELFF	TGTGCCATCACAGGGCCTAACACCGGGGAGCTGTTTTTT
-	-	TRBV28	TRBJ1-3	CASSLKGLHSGNTIYF	TGTGCCAGCAGTTTAAAGGGTTTGCACTCTGGAAACACCATATATTTT
few	-	TRBV7-2	TRBJ2-5	CASSWDQETQYF	TGTGCCAGCAGCTGGGATCAAGAGACCCAGTACTTC
few	-	TRBV20-1	TRBJ2-1	CSARLGRSYNEQFF	TGCAGTGCTAGGCTGGGGCGCTCCTACAATGAGCAGTTCTTC
few	-	TRBV5-7	TRBJ2-3	CASSLGAGGQADTQYF	TGTGCCAGCAGCTTGGGGGCTGGGGGCCAGGCAGATACGCAGTATTTT
-	TRBD2	TRBV7-2	TRBJ2-5	CASIPGRAGETQYF	TGTGCCAGCATTCCCGGGAGGGCAGGAGAGACCCAGTACTTC
-	-	TRBV27	TRBJ2-7	CASSFVGGGGSGGTYEQYF	TGTGCCAGCAGTTTCGTCGGGGGTGGTGGGAGCGGCGGGACCTACGAGCAGTACTTC